This T cell receptor (beta chain) appears in the sequencing data of a study of blood T cell repertoires in COVID-19. Profiling relied on immunoSEQ multiplex PCR, and the TCRdb table lists in-frame clones only, not all of them. This repertoire shows roughly 120,000 clones, 65% to 80% found once; its top ten account for about 6.8%. The CDR3 has 13 amino acids. V dropped 2 bases and J dropped 9 bases, with 11 bases sitting between them. Germline assignment: CDR1 MNHNY and CDR2 SVGAGI (reference sequence). This chain connects TRBV6-6 to TRBJ2-1, with D possibly being TRBD1 (5 bases). The TCR was taken from a man between 65 and 85 years old with acute or convalescent COVID-19. The sequenced sample consisted of peripheral blood. The CDR3 sequence: CASSYRPDSEQFF. The CDR3 coding sequence is TGTGCCAGCAGTTACCGCCCCGACAGTGAGCAGTTCTTC.